This T cell receptor beta chain comes out of a study of blood T cell repertoires in COVID-19. Here immunoSEQ multiplex PCR was the method, and the copy in TCRdb shows in-frame clones only, minus some. The sample shows some 450,000 clones, roughly 88% of them seen only once. CDR1 LNHNV and CDR2 YYDKDF come from the germline V gene (reference sequence). Trimming removed 1 base at V and 4 bases at J, with 13 bases between. The CDR3 loop spans 15 amino acids. The Seattle patients joined while their infection was active and were tracked longitudinally afterward. Specimen: peripheral blood. This clonotype was obtained from a woman aged 50 to 60 with COVID-19, enrolled during active disease. J is TRBJ1-2 and V is TRBV15; TRBD1 is a possible D gene (6 bases). CDR3 sequence (DNA): TGTGCCACCAGCAGAGGGGGGGGGCTTGGCTATGGCTACACCTTC. It specifies CATSRGGGLGYGYTF.